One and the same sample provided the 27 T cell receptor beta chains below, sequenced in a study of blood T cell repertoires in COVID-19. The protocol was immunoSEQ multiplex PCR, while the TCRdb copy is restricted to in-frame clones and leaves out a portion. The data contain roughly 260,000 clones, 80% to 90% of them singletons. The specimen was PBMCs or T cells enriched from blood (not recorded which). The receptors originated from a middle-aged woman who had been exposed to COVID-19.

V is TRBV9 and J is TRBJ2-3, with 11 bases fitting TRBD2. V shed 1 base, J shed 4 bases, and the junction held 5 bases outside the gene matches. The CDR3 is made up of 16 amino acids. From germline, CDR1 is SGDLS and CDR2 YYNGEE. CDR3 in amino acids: CASSVTSGGGSDTQYF. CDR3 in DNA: TGTGCCAGCAGCGTAACTAGCGGGGGAGGGTCAGATACGCAGTATTTT.

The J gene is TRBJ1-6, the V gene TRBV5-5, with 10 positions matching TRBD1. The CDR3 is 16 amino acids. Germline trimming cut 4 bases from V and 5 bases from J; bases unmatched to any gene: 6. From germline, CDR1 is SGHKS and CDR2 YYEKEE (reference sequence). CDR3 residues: CASSPDRGTNNSPLHF. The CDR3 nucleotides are TGTGCCAGCAGCCCGGACAGGGGGACTAATAATTCACCCCTCCACTTT.

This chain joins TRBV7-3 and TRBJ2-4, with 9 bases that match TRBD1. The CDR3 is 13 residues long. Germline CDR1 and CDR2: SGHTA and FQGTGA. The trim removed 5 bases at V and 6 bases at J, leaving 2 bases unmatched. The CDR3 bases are TGTGCCAGCAGCCCGGGACAGGGAAACATTCAGTACTTC. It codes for CASSPGQGNIQYF.

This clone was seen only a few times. The CDR3 sequence is CASSFLNQPQHF. Here the CDR3 DNA reads TGTGCCAGCAGTTTTCTGAATCAGCCCCAGCATTTT. The V call is TRBV28, the J call TRBJ1-5; D remains ambiguous. CDR3 length: 12 residues. The germline V gene encodes CDR1 MDHEN and CDR2 SYDVKM. Trimming removed 3 bases from V and 4 bases from J, with 4 bases in between.

DNA of the CDR3: TGCGCCAGCAGCCCAAGGGCGCAGGGAAACACCGGGGAGCTGTTTTTT. Amino acid sequence: CASSPRAQGNTGELFF. This chain connects TRBV5-1 to TRBJ2-2; D possibly corresponds to TRBD1 (5 bases). V gave up 4 bases and J gave up 2 bases, with 15 bases separating them. This CDR3 is built from 16 residues. Germline V lookup: CDR1 SGHRS, CDR2 YFSETQ.

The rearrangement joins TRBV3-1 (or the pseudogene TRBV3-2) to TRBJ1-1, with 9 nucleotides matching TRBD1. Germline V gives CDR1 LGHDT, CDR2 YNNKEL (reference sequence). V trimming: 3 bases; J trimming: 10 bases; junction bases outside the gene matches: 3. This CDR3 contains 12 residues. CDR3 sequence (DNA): TGTGCCAGCAGCCATGACAGGGGGAGAGCTTTCTTT. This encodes CASSHDRGRAFF.

The CDR3 region is CASSAGRGRPGELFF. The CDR3 nucleotides are TGTGCCAGCAGCGCGGGGCGGGGGCGGCCCGGGGAGCTGTTTTTT. The V call is TRBV11-2, the J call TRBJ2-2; a weak D match, TRBD2 (7 bases). CDR1 is SGHAT and CDR2 is FQNNGV in the germline V gene. V was trimmed by 5 bases and J by 6 bases, leaving 16 bases between them. The CDR3 is made up of 15 amino acids.

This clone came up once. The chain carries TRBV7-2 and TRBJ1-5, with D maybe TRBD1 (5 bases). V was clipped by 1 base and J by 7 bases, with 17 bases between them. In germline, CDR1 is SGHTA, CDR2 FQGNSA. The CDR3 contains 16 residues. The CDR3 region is CASSLGSGRVSQPQHF. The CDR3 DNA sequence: TGTGCCAGCAGCTTAGGCTCGGGCAGGGTGAGCCAGCCCCAGCATTTT.

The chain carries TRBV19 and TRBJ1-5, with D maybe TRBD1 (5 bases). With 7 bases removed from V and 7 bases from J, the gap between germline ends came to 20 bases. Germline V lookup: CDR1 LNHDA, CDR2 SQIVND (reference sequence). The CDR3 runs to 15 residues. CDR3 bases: TGTGCCAGTAACGATTGGGGGGGGGTCCGGCAGCCCCAGCATTTT. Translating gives CASNDWGGVRQPQHF.

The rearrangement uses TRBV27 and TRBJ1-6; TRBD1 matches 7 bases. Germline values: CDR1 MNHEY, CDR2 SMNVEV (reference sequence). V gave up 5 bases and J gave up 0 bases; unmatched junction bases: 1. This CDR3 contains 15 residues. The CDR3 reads CASSRDSSYNSPLHF. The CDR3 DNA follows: TGTGCCAGCAGTCGGGACAGCTCCTATAATTCACCCCTCCACTTT.

The CDR3 sequence: CASGDRDSPLHF. The CDR3 bases are TGCGCCAGCGGGGACAGGGATTCACCCCTCCACTTT. The V gene is TRBV23-1, the J gene TRBJ1-6, with TRBD1 identical over 9 bases. TRBV23-1 is assigned to the ORF class and has an uncertain function. V gave up 8 bases and J gave up 8 bases; unmatched junction bases: 1. The CDR3 runs to 12 residues.

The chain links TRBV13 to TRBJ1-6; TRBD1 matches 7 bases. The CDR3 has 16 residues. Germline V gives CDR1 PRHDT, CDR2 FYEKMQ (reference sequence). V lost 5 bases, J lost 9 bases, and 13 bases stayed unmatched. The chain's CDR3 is CASSRLKPGGRSPLHF. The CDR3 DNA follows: TGTGCCAGCAGCCGCCTCAAGCCAGGGGGGCGTTCACCCCTCCACTTT.

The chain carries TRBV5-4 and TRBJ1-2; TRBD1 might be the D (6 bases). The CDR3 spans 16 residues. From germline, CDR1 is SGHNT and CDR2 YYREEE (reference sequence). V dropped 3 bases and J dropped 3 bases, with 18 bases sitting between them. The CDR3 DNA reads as TGTGCCAGCAGCTCGGGTCATTGGTCAGGGGACTATGGCTACACCTTC. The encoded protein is CASSSGHWSGDYGYTF.

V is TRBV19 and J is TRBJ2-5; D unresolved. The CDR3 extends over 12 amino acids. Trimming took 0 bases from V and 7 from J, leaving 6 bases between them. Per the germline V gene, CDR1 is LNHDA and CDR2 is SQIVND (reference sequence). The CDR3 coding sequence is TGTGCCAGTAGTATAGAACCGGGGACCCAGTACTTC. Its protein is CASSIEPGTQYF.

The CDR3 nucleotides read TGTGCCAGCAGGCAGGGAACCTATAATTCACCCCTCCACTTT. Translation gives CASRQGTYNSPLHF. The chain links TRBV3-1 (or the pseudogene TRBV3-2) to TRBJ1-6; TRBD1 is a possible D gene (5 bases). The CDR3 covers 14 residues. Germline V gene sequence: CDR1 LGHDT, CDR2 YNNKEL (reference sequence). V gave up 6 bases and J gave up 2 bases, with 8 bases separating them.

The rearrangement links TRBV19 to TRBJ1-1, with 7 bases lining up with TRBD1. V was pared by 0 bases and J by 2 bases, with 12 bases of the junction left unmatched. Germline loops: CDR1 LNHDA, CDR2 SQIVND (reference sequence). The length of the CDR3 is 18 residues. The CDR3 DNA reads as TGTGCCAGTAGTATAGATCCGTGGAAGGCAGGGGGAAACACTGAAGCTTTCTTT. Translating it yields CASSIDPWKAGGNTEAFF.

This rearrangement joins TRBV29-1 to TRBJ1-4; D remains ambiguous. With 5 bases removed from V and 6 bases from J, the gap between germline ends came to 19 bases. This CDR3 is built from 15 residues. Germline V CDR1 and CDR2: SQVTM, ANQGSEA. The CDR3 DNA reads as TGCAGCGTTTCGCCTACCGGGGTTGGGGATGAAAAACTGTTTTTT. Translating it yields CSVSPTGVGDEKLFF.

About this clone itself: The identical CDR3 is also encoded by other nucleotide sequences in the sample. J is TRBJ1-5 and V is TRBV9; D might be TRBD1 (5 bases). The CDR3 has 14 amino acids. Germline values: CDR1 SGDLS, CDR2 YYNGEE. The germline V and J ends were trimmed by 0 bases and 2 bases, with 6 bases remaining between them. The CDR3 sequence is CASSVEGGNQPQHF. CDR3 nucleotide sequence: TGTGCCAGCAGCGTAGAAGGGGGCAATCAGCCCCAGCATTTT.

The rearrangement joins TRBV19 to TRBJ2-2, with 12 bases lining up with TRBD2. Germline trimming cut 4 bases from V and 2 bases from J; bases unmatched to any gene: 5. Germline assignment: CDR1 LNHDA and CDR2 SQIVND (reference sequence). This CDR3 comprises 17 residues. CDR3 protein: CASSTRLAGANTGELFF. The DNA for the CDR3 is TGTGCCAGTAGTACCCGACTAGCGGGGGCAAACACCGGGGAGCTGTTTTTT. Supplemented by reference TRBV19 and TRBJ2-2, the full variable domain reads DGGITQSPKYLFRKEGQNVTLSCEQNLNHDAMYWYRQDPGQGLRLIYYSQIVNDFQKGDIAEGYSVSREKKESFPLTVTSAQKNPTAFYLCASSTRLAGANTGELFFGEGSRLTVL.

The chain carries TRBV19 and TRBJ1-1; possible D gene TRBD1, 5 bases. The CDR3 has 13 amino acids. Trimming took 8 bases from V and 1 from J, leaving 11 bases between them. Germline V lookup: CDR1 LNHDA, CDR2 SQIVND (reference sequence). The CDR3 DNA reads TGTGCCAGTTACTTGGGGGGGAACACTGAAGCTTTCTTT. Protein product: CASYLGGNTEAFF.

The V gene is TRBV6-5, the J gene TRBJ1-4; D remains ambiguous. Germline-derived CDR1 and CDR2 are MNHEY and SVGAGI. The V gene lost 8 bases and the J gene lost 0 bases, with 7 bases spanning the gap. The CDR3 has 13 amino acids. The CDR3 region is CASGSSTNEKLFF. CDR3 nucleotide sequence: TGTGCCAGCGGTTCGTCAACTAATGAAAAACTGTTTTTT.

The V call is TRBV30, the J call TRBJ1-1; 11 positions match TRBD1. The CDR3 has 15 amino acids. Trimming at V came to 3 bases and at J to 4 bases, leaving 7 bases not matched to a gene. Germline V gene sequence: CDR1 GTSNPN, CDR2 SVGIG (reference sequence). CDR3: CAWRAGTGGFTEAFF. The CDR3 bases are TGTGCCTGGAGGGCCGGGACAGGGGGTTTCACTGAAGCTTTCTTT.

The CDR3 reads CASSWGTRDRGPYEQYF. CDR3 sequence (DNA): TGTGCCAGCAGCTGGGGAACTCGGGACAGGGGGCCCTACGAGCAGTACTTC. The rearrangement uses TRBV11-2 and TRBJ2-7; 12 bases agree with TRBD1. The CDR3 sequence is 17 residues long. Trimming took 4 bases from V and 2 from J; bases not matched to a gene: 9. Germline CDR1 and CDR2: SGHAT and FQNNGV. The full variable domain, completed using reference TRBV11-2 and TRBJ2-7, is EAGVAQSPRYKIIEKRQSVAFWCNPISGHATLYWYQQILGQGPKLLIQFQNNGVVDDSQLPKDRFSAERLKGVDSTLKIQPAKLEDSAVYLCASSWGTRDRGPYEQYFGPGTRLTVT.

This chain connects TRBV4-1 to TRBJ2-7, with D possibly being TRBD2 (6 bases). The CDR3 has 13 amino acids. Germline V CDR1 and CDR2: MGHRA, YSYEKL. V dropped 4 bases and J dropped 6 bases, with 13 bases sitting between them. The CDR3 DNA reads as TGCGCCAGCAGCCCTGCGGGGTATGGCGAGCAGTACTTC. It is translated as CASSPAGYGEQYF.

The CDR3 sequence is CASNSGYLNNEQFF. CDR3 DNA sequence: TGTGCCAGTAACTCAGGGTACCTTAACAATGAGCAGTTCTTC. V usage is TRBV19 and J usage is TRBJ2-1, with a possible D match to TRBD1 (5 bases). The length of the CDR3 is 14 residues. CDR1 is LNHDA, CDR2 SQIVND, per germline (reference sequence). V lost 7 bases and J lost 5, with 15 bases in between.

CDR3 sequence (DNA): TGTGCCAGCAGCTTAGGGACTTCGGCCTACAATGAGCAGTTCTTC. Translated: CASSLGTSAYNEQFF. The rearrangement uses TRBV11-3 and TRBJ2-1; TRBD2 is a possible D gene (5 bases). The CDR3 is 15 amino acids. Trimming shortened V by 1 base and J by 2 bases, and 9 bases separated the two germline ends. In germline, CDR1 is SGHNT, CDR2 YENEEA.

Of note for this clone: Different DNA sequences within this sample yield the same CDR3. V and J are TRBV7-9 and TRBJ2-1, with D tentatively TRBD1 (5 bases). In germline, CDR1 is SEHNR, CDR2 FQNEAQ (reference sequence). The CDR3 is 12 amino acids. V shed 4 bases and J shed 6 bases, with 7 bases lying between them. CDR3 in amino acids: CASSSDSNEQFF. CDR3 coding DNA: TGTGCCAGCAGCTCTGACAGCAATGAGCAGTTCTTC.